This TCR beta chain was profiled in a study of T cell repertoires in cytomegalovirus infection. This CDR3 has 11 amino acids. V was shortened by 10 bases and J by 4 bases, with 8 bases between the two germline ends. CDR1 SGHVS and CDR2 FNYEAQ come from the germline V gene. Via MiXCR, TCRdb re-called the reads, giving one row per CDR3 protein. The sample has about 920,000 distinct CDR3 sequences, around 32% seen once; the top ten hold about 14%. On this clonotype itself: Its target is unknown.

Sequences were derived from cultured CD8+ T cells from PBMCs, sampled from culture after CMV antigen stimulation. V is TRBV7-6 and J is TRBJ1-3; D gene unclear. The sequence came from a human donor in good health (CMV status not recorded). Some clones in this sample may be carry-over from other donors' samples. The CDR3 region has the DNA TGTGCCATCCTAGGGGGAAACACCATATATTTT. It translates to CAILGGNTIYF.